Below are 2 T cell receptor beta chains sequenced from a single sample in a study of cytomegalovirus exposure and HLA in healthy donors. PCR involved 60 Vbeta and 13 Jbeta primers. Libraries were prepared by immunoSEQ multiplex PCR; TCRdb keeps only in-frame clonotypes and omits some of them. The sample carries 150,000 to 200,000 clones, 65% to 85% recorded once. Sequencing was done on a sample of PBMCs. These receptors all stem from a man between 18 and 29 years old in good health and CMV-seronegative.

The rearrangement links TRBV5-1 to TRBJ2-7; no clear D. The germline V gene has CDR1 SGHRS and CDR2 YFSETQ. The CDR3 is 17 residues long. V was clipped by 1 base and J by 0 bases, with 17 bases between them. The CDR3 region is CASSLMPPLVSSYEQYF. The CDR3 nucleotides are TGCGCCAGCAGCTTGATGCCCCCATTGGTGAGCTCCTACGAGCAGTACTTC.

CDR3: CASSLAAANTGELFF. The CDR3 DNA reads TGTGCCAGCAGCCTAGCGGCAGCTAACACCGGGGAGCTGTTTTTT. The chain is built from TRBV7-3 and TRBJ2-2; 7 bases align to TRBD2. The germline gives CDR1 SGHTA, CDR2 FQGTGA. CDR3 size: 15 residues. J gave up 2 bases and V 5 bases, and 5 bases lay outside the gene matches.